What follows are 10 T cell receptor beta chains derived from one specimen sequenced in a study of blood T cell repertoires in COVID-19. The table came from immunoSEQ multiplex PCR; TCRdb's copy has only in-frame clones and leaves some out. Of 65,000 to 90,000 clones listed, roughly 87% are singletons. Sequenced material: peripheral blood. All receptors come from a man older than 75 with acute or convalescent COVID-19.

The chain has TRBV25-1 and TRBJ1-4, with D perhaps TRBD1 (6 bases). The length of the CDR3 is 14 residues. V was trimmed by 7 bases and J by 3 bases, leaving 12 bases between them. From germline, CDR1 is MGHDK and CDR2 SYGVNS. Here the CDR3 DNA reads TGTGCCAGCACTTCAGGGGTGTCTAATGAAAAACTGTTTTTT. Translated: CASTSGVSNEKLFF. Variable domain in full (rest from reference TRBV25-1 and TRBJ1-4): EADIYQTPRYLVIGTGKKITLECSQTMGHDKMYWYQQDPGMELHLIHYSYGVNSTEKGDLSSESTVSRIRTEHFPLTLESARPSHTSQYLCASTSGVSNEKLFFGSGTQLSVL.

This chain joins TRBV5-1 and TRBJ2-6; a weak D match, TRBD1 (5 bases). The V gene's germline CDR1 is SGHRS and CDR2 YFSETQ. Trimming shortened V by 3 bases and J by 0 bases, and 13 bases separated the two germline ends. The length of the CDR3 is 17 residues. This CDR3 is CASSSNDRVSGANVLTF. The CDR3, as DNA: TGCGCCAGCAGCTCGAACGACAGAGTCTCTGGGGCCAACGTCCTGACTTTC.

The chain employs TRBV15 and TRBJ2-1; D unresolved. V was clipped by 5 bases and J by 2 bases, with 4 bases between them. CDR1 is LNHNV and CDR2 is YYDKDF in the germline V gene (reference sequence). The CDR3 runs to 12 residues. The DNA of the CDR3 is TGTGCCACCAGCTGGCCCTACAATGAGCAGTTCTTC. Translation gives CATSWPYNEQFF.

This chain links TRBV18 with TRBJ2-1; TRBD1 matches 10 bases. Trimming took 1 base from V and 2 from J; bases not matched to a gene: 2. The CDR3 spans 16 residues. Germline V gene sequence: CDR1 KGHSH, CDR2 LQKENI. The CDR3 DNA sequence: TGTGCCAGCTCACCACGAGGACAGGGGGCCTACAATGAGCAGTTCTTC. Translated, it gives CASSPRGQGAYNEQFF.

J is TRBJ2-6 and V is TRBV7-3, with 9 bases matching TRBD1. Per the germline V gene, CDR1 is SGHTA and CDR2 is FQGTGA. There are 19 residues in the CDR3. V dropped 5 bases and J dropped 0; count of bases not matched to a gene: 11. In DNA, the CDR3 is TGTGCCAGCAGCCCGACCGGGACAGGGCCTAGCTCTGGGGCCAACGTCCTGACTTTC. It encodes CASSPTGTGPSSGANVLTF.

The chain employs TRBV30 and TRBJ2-1; 8 bases agree with TRBD1. Germline V CDR1 and CDR2: GTSNPN, SVGIG (reference sequence). The length of the CDR3 is 15 residues. The junction had 8 bases not matched to a gene; V was cut back by 5 bases and J by 2 bases. CDR3 in amino acids: CAWRRDRGPYNEQFF. The CDR3 nucleotides are TGTGCCTGGCGAAGAGACAGGGGTCCCTACAATGAGCAGTTCTTC.

CDR3 nucleotides: TGTGCCAGCAGTGAATCTTTGACAGGCTCCTACAATGAGCAGTTCTTC. Translated: CASSESLTGSYNEQFF. This chain uses TRBV25-1 with TRBJ2-1, with a weak D call TRBD1 (6 bases). Per the germline V gene, CDR1 is MGHDK and CDR2 is SYGVNS. The ends were cut back, 1 base at V and 0 bases at J, with 10 bases in the middle. The CDR3 contains 16 residues.

V and J are TRBV18 and TRBJ1-3, with a possible D match to TRBD1 (5 bases). The germline CDR1 and CDR2 sequences are KGHSH and LQKENI. The CDR3 extends over 15 amino acids. V gave up 2 bases and J gave up 6 bases, with 14 bases separating them. The CDR3 spells CASSPRRGGENTIYF. CDR3 in DNA: TGTGCCAGCTCACCAAGGAGGGGAGGCGAAAACACCATATATTTT.

This chain uses TRBV24-1 with TRBJ2-4, with D possibly TRBD1 on 5 matching bases. The V end was cut by 3 bases, the J end by 6 bases, with 20 bases between. This CDR3 has 17 residues. Germline CDR1 reads KGHDR; CDR2 reads SFDVKD. In DNA, the CDR3 is TGTGCCACCAGTGATGGTTTAAGTGGGGCGCGGAGAAACATTCAGTACTTC. It translates to CATSDGLSGARRNIQYF.

The V gene is TRBV30, the J gene TRBJ1-5; 8 nucleotides agree with TRBD1. The CDR3 runs to 13 residues. Per germline, CDR1 GTSNPN and CDR2 SVGIG (reference sequence). With V trimmed by 5 bases and J by 7 bases, 7 bases remained unmatched. Written as DNA, the CDR3 is TGTGCCTGGGCTACCAGGGGGCAGCAGCCCCAGCATTTT. This sequence encodes CAWATRGQQPQHF. The full variable domain, with the rest looked up from reference TRBV30 and TRBJ1-5, is SQTIHQWPATLVQPVGSPLSLECTVEGTSNPNLYWYRQAAGRGLQLLFYSVGIGQISSEVPQNLSASRPQDRQFILSSKKLLLSDSGFYLCAWATRGQQPQHFGDGTRLSIL.